The rows below give T cell receptor beta chains drawn from one sample of a study of cytomegalovirus exposure and HLA in healthy donors. Using immunoSEQ multiplex PCR, the repertoire was profiled, and TCRdb retains in-frame clones only, with some absent. The sample lists under 55,000 clones, roughly 72% seen once, with about 9.1% in the top ten. Sequences were obtained from PBMCs. The receptors originated from a woman aged 50 to 60 in good health and CMV-seronegative. The CDR3 runs from the conserved cysteine through the conserved F or W. The order of the fields is D gene, clone size, J gene, V gene, CDR3 protein, CDR3 DNA. The D gene is left open where the match is weak. Clone size is not always given. Where it is, it says once, few, many or a class for expanded clones.

>TRBD1|once|TRBJ2-7|TRBV28
CASSLGQGAGEQYF
TGTGCCAGCAGTTTGGGACAGGGGGCGGGAGAGCAGTACTTC
>-|-|TRBJ2-2|TRBV7-3
CASSLGQVNTGELFF
TGTGCCAGCAGCTTAGGGCAGGTCAACACCGGGGAGCTGTTTTTT
>-|-|TRBJ1-4|TRBV4-3
CASSQGILRGANANEKLFF
TGCGCCAGCAGCCAAGGTATCTTGCGCGGCGCAAACGCAAATGAAAAACTGTTTTTT
>-|few|TRBJ1-1|TRBV30
CAWDRNTEAFF
TGTGCCTGGGACAGGAACACTGAAGCTTTCTTT
>TRBD2|-|TRBJ2-7|TRBV4-2
CASSQDAAGGVYEQYF
TGTGCCAGCAGCCAAGATGCAGCGGGAGGGGTATACGAGCAGTACTTC
>-|-|TRBJ2-5|TRBV7-3
CASSFGIWETQYF
TGTGCCAGCAGCTTCGGGATCTGGGAGACCCAGTACTTC
>-|-|TRBJ1-5|TRBV19
CASRAAYGGNQPQHF
TGTGCCAGTAGAGCCGCTTACGGGGGAAATCAGCCCCAGCATTTT
>TRBD1|once|TRBJ1-4|TRBV7-9
CASSGQVNEKLFF
TGTGCCAGCAGCGGACAGGTCAATGAAAAACTGTTTTTT
>TRBD1|-|TRBJ2-7|TRBV28
CASSWDRGLIYEQYF
TGTGCCAGCAGTTGGGACAGGGGGCTTATCTACGAGCAGTACTTC
>TRBD2|-|TRBJ2-1|TRBV7-7
CASSLTSGGRYEQFF
TGTGCCAGCAGCCTGACTAGCGGGGGGCGGTATGAGCAGTTCTTC
>TRBD2|once|TRBJ2-1|TRBV7-6
CASSSTSGSYNEQFF
TGTGCCAGCAGCTCGACTAGCGGGAGTTACAATGAGCAGTTCTTC
>TRBD1|-|TRBJ1-4|TRBV2
CASSEALQGAGEKLFF
TGTGCCAGCAGTGAAGCGCTACAGGGGGCAGGGGAAAAACTGTTTTTT
>TRBD1|-|TRBJ2-1|TRBV27
CASSPSGTGSGNEQFF
TGTGCCAGCAGTCCCTCCGGGACAGGGTCGGGCAATGAGCAGTTCTTC
>TRBD2|-|TRBJ2-3|TRBV6-4
CASSDSGTRTDTQYF
TGTGCCAGCAGTGACTCGGGGACTAGGACAGATACGCAGTATTTT
>-|-|TRBJ2-3|TRBV29-1
CSVPQQGGWRSDTQYF
TGCAGCGTTCCTCAACAGGGGGGGTGGAGGTCAGATACGCAGTATTTT
>-|once|TRBJ2-2|TRBV7-3
CASSLIFGELFF
TGTGCCAGCAGCTTAATCTTCGGGGAGCTGTTTTTT
>TRBD1|-|TRBJ1-1|TRBV30
CAWGQAATEAFF
TGTGCCTGGGGACAGGCAGCAACTGAAGCTTTCTTT
>-|-|TRBJ1-1|TRBV5-1
CASGQGGGNTEAFF
TGCGCCAGCGGACAAGGGGGGGGGAACACTGAAGCTTTCTTT
>-|-|TRBJ1-5|TRBV28
CASSFWLRSNQPQHF
TGTGCCAGCAGTTTTTGGTTGCGGAGCAATCAGCCCCAGCATTTT
>-|-|TRBJ2-5|TRBV7-9
CASSLGLPQETQYF
TGTGCCAGCAGCCTTGGACTGCCACAAGAGACCCAGTACTTC
>TRBD2|-|TRBJ2-1|TRBV4-1
CASSQGLAGDNEQFF
TGCGCCAGCAGCCAAGGTCTAGCGGGAGACAATGAGCAGTTCTTC
>-|-|TRBJ2-7|TRBV6-1
CASSEAPGGPYEQYF
TGTGCCAGCAGTGAAGCGCCCGGGGGGCCCTACGAGCAGTACTTC
>-|-|TRBJ2-1|TRBV5-1
CASRTGETYNEQFF
TGCGCCAGCAGGACAGGAGAAACCTACAATGAGCAGTTCTTC
>TRBD1|-|TRBJ2-3|TRBV19
CASSSGQDTGTQYF
TGTGCCAGTAGTAGCGGACAGGATACTGGTACGCAGTATTTT
>TRBD1|few|TRBJ1-5|TRBV2
CASSETGGSGQPQHF
TGTGCCAGCAGTGAGACAGGGGGTTCGGGTCAGCCCCAGCATTTT
>-|few|TRBJ1-1|TRBV6-5
CASSYSTGKRNTEAFF
TGTGCCAGCAGTTACTCGACGGGAAAGAGGAACACTGAAGCTTTCTTT
>-|once|TRBJ2-5|TRBV30
CAWSLSSETQYF
TGTGCCTGGAGTTTGTCTAGTGAGACCCAGTACTTC
>-|-|TRBJ2-7|TRBV7-2
CASSLDAGGEQYF
TGTGCCAGCAGCTTAGACGCCGGAGGCGAGCAGTACTTC